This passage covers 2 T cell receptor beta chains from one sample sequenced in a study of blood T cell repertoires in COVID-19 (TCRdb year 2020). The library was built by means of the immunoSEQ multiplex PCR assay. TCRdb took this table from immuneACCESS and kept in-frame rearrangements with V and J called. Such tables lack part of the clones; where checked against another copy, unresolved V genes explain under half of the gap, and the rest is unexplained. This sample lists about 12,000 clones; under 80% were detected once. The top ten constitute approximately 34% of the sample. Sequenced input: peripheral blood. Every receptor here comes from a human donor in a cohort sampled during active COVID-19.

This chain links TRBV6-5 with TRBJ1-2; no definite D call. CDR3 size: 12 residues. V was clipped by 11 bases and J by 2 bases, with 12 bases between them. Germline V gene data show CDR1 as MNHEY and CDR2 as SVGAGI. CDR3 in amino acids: CAATGRNYGYTF. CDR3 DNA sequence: TGTGCCGCGACTGGCAGAAACTATGGCTACACCTTC.

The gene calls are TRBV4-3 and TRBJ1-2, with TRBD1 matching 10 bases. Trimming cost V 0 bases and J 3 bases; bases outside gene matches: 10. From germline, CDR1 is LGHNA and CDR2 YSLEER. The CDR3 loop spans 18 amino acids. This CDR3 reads CASSQEGDRGLFDYGYTF. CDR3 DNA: TGCGCCAGCAGCCAAGAGGGGGACAGGGGTTTATTTGACTATGGCTACACCTTC.